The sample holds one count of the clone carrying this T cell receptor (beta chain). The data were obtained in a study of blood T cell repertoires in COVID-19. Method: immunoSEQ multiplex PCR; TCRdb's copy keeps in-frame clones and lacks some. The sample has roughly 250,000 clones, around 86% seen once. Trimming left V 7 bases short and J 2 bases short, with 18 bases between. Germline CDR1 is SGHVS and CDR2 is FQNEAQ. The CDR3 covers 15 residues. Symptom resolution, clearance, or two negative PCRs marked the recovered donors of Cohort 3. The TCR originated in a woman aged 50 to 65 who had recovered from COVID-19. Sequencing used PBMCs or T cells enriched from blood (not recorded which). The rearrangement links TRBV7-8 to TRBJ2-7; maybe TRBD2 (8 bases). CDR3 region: CASTLGGGRTYEQYF. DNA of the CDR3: TGTGCCAGCACCCTAGGGGGCGGGAGGACCTACGAGCAGTACTTC. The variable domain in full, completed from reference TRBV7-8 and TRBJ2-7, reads GAGVSQSPRYKVAKRGQDVALRCDPISGHVSLFWYQQALGQGPEFLTYFQNEAQLDKSGLPSDRFFAERPEGSVSTLKIQRTQQEDSAVYLCASTLGGGRTYEQYFGPGTRLTVT.